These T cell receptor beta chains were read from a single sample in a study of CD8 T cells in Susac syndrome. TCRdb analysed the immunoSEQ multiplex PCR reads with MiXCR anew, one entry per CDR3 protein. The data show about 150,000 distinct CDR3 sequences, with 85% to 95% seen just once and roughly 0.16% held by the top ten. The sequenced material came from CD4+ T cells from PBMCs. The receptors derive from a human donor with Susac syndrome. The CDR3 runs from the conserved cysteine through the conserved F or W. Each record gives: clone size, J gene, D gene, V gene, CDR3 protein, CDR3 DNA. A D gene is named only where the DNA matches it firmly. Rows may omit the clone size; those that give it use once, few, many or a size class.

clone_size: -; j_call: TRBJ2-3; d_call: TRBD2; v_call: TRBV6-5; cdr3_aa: CASSLTSGGHTDTQYF; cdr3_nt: TGTGCCAGCAGTTTGACTAGCGGGGGGCACACAGATACGCAGTATTTT
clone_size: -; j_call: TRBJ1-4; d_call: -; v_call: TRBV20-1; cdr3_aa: CSANGNNEKLFF; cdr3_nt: TGCAGTGCTAACGGGAATAATGAAAAACTGTTTTTT
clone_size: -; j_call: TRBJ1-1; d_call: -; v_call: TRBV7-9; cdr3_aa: CASSLAGGSTEAFF; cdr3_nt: TGTGCCAGCAGCTTAGCAGGGGGAAGTACTGAAGCTTTCTTT
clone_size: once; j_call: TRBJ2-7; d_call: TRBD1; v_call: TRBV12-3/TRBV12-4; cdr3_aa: CASRNRGLYEQYF; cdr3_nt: TGTGCCAGCAGAAACAGGGGGCTCTACGAGCAGTACTTC
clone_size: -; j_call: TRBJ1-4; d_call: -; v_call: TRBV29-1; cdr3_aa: CSVGGVWGEKLFF; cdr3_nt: TGCAGCGTGGGCGGAGTTTGGGGTGAAAAACTGTTTTTT
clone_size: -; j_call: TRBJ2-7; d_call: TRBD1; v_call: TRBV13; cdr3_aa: CASSTRQGAYEQYF; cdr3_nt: TGTGCCAGCAGCACTAGACAGGGGGCCTACGAGCAGTACTTC
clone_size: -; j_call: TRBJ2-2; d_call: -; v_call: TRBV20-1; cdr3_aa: CSASRSSPGNTGELFF; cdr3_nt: TGCAGTGCTAGTCGGTCCAGTCCGGGGAACACCGGGGAGCTGTTTTTT
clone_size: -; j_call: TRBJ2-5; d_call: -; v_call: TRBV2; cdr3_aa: CASKAPRGVRETQYF; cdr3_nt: TGTGCCAGCAAAGCCCCCCGAGGGGTACGAGAGACCCAGTACTTC
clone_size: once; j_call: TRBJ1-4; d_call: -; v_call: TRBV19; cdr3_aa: CATSLAGEKLFF; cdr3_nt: TGTGCCACCTCGCTCGCAGGTGAAAAACTGTTTTTT
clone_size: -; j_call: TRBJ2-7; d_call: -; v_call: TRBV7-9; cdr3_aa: CASSELAYEQYF; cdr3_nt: TGTGCCAGCAGCGAACTGGCCTACGAGCAGTACTTC
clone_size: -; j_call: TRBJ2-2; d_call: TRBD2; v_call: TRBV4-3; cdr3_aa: CASSQAGGLNTGELFF; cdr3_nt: TGCGCCAGCAGCCAAGCGGGGGGGCTGAACACCGGGGAGCTGTTTTTT
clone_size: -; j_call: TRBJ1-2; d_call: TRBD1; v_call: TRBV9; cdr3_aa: CASSAQDGTGNYGYTF; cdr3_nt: TGTGCCAGCAGCGCCCAGGACGGGACAGGGAACTATGGCTACACCTTC
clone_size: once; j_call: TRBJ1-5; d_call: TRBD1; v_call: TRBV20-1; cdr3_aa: CSAKQGNQPQHF; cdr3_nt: TGCAGTGCAAAACAGGGGAATCAGCCCCAGCATTTT
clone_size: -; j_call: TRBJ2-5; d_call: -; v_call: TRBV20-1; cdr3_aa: CSARAGKGETQYF; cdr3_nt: TGCAGTGCTAGAGCTGGGAAGGGAGAGACCCAGTACTTC
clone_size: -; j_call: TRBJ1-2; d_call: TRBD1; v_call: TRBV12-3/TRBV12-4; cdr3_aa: CASTPGGGGNYGYTF; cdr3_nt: TGTGCCAGCACCCCCGGGGGAGGGGGCAACTATGGCTACACCTTC
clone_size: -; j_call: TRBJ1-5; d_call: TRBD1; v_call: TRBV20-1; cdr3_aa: CSAGTGGNQPQHF; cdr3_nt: TGCAGTGCTGGGACAGGGGGCAATCAGCCCCAGCATTTT
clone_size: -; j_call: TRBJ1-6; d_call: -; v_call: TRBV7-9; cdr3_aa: CASSSDSYNSPLHF; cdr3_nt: TGTGCCAGCAGCTCAGACAGCTATAATTCACCCCTCCACTTT
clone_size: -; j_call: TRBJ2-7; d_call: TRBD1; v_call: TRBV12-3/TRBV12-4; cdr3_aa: CASSPSGTGGQEQYF; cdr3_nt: TGTGCCAGCAGTCCCTCCGGGACAGGGGGTCAAGAGCAGTACTTC
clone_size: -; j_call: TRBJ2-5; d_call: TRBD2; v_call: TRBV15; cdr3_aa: CATSAGSGTQETQYF; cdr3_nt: TGTGCCACCAGCGCGGGTAGCGGGACGCAAGAGACCCAGTACTTC
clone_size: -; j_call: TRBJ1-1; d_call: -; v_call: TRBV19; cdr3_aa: CASSPSGGNTEAFF; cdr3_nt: TGTGCCAGTAGTCCCTCGGGGGGCAACACTGAAGCTTTCTTT
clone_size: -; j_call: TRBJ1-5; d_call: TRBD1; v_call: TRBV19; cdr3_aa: CASSPRQGPNQPQHF; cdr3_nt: TGTGCCAGTAGTCCTCGACAGGGGCCGAATCAGCCCCAGCATTTT
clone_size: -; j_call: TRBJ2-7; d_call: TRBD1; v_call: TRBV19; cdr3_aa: CASSMGQGSYEQYF; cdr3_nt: TGTGCCAGTAGTATGGGACAGGGCTCCTACGAGCAGTACTTC
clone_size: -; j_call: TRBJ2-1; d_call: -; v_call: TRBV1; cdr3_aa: CTSSHWAGLANNEQFF; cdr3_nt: TGCACCAGCAGCCATTGGGCGGGACTAGCAAACAATGAGCAGTTCTTC
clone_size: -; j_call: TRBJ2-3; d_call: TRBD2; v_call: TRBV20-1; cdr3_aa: CSVARGSGGSTDTQYF; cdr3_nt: TGCAGTGTCGCTCGCGGGAGCGGGGGAAGCACAGATACGCAGTATTTT